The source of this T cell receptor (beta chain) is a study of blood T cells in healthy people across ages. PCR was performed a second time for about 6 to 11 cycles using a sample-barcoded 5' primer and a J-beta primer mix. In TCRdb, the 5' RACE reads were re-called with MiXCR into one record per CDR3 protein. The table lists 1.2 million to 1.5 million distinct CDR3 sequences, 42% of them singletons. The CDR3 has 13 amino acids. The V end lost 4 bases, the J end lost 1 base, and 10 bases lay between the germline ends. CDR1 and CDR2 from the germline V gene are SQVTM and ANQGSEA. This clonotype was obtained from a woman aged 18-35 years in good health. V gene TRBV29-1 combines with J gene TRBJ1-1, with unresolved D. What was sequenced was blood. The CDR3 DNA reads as TGCAGCGTTGTATTGGCGGAGAACACTGAAGCTTTCTTT. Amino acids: CSVVLAENTEAFF.